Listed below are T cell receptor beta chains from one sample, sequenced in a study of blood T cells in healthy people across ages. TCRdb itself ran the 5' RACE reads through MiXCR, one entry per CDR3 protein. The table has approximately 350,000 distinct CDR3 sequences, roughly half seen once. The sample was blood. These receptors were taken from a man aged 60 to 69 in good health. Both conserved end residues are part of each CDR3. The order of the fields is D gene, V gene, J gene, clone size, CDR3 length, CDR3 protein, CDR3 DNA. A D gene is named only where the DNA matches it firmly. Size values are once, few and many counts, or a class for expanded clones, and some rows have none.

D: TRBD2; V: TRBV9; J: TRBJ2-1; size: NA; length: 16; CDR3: CASSVSGGGSYNEQFF; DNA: TGTGCCAGCAGCGTATCGGGGGGTGGCTCCTACAATGAGCAGTTCTTC
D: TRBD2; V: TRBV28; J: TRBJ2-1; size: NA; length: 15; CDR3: CASSTRLAGGKTQFF; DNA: TGTGCCAGCAGTACCAGACTAGCGGGGGGGAAGACCCAGTTCTTC
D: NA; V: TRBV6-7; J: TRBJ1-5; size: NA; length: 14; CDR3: CASSYVESWQPQHF; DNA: TGTGCCAGCAGTTACGTGGAGAGTTGGCAGCCCCAGCATTTT
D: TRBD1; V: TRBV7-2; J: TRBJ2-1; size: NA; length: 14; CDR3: CASSLPRGLGEQFF; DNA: TGTGCCAGCAGCTTACCCAGGGGGCTCGGTGAGCAGTTCTTC
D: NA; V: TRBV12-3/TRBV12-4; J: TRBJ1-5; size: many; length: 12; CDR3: CASSFRRQDQHF; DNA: TGTGCCAGCAGTTTCCGACGACAGGATCAGCATTTT
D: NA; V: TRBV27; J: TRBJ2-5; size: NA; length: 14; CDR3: CASKTLGRQETQYF; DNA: TGTGCCAGCAAAACCCTAGGGCGCCAAGAGACCCAGTACTTC
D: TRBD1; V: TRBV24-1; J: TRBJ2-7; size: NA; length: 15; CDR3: CATSEPGQAIIEQYF; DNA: TGTGCCACCAGTGAACCGGGACAGGCGATTATTGAGCAGTACTTC
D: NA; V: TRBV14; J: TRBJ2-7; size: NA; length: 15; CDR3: CASSQGRSGIYEQYF; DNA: TGTGCCAGCAGCCAAGGAAGGTCAGGTATTTACGAGCAGTACTTC
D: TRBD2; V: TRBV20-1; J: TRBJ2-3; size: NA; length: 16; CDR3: CSASRLAGDFTDTQYF; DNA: TGCAGTGCCTCCCGACTAGCGGGAGACTTCACAGATACGCAGTATTTT
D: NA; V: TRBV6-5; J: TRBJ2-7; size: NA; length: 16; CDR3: CASGDPYSGRSYEQDF; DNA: TGTGCCAGCGGCGACCCTTATAGCGGCAGAAGCTACGAGCAGGACTTC
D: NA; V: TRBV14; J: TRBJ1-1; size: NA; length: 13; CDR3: CASSQLAGTEAFF; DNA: TGTGCCAGCAGCCAACTGGCCGGGACAGAAGCTTTCTTT
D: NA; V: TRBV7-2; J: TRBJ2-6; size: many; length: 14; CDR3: CASSRGSGANVLTF; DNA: TGTGCCAGCAGCCGTGGGTCTGGGGCCAACGTCCTGACTTTC
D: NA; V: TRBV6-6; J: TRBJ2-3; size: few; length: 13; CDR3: CASTGGWADTQYF; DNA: TGTGCCAGCACTGGGGGTTGGGCAGATACGCAGTATTTT
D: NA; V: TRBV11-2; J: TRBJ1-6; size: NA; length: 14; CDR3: CASSRGAEASPLHF; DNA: TGTGCCAGCAGCCGGGGGGCCGAGGCTTCACCCCTCCACTTT
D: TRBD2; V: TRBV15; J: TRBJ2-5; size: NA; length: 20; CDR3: CATSRDFVGSAGGPVETQYF; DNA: TGTGCCACCAGCAGAGATTTCGTGGGATCGGCGGGAGGGCCGGTAGAGACCCAGTACTTC
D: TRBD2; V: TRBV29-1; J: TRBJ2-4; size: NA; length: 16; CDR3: CSVDPGTSGMKNIQYF; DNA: TGCAGCGTCGACCCCGGGACTAGCGGGATGAAAAACATTCAGTACTTC
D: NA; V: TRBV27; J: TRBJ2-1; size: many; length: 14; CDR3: CASSVDRDHNEQFF; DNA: TGTGCCAGCAGCGTTGACAGAGATCACAATGAGCAGTTCTTC
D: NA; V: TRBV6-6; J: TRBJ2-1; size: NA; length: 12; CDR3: CASSYSDNEQFF; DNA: TGTGCCAGCAGTTACTCCGACAATGAGCAGTTCTTC
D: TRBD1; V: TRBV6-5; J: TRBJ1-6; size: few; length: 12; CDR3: CASSRGGGTFHF; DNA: TGTGCCAGCAGCAGGGGGGGCGGGACATTCCACTTT
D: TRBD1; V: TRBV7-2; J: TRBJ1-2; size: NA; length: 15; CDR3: CASSLGTGLSFGYTF; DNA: TGTGCCAGCAGCCTCGGGACAGGCCTAAGTTTCGGCTACACCTTC
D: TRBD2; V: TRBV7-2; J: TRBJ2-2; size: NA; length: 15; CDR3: CASSPGLVYTGELFF; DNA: TGTGCCAGCAGCCCAGGACTAGTCTACACCGGGGAGCTGTTTTTT
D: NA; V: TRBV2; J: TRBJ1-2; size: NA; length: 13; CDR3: CASSEEVNYGYTF; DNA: TGTGCCAGCAGTGAAGAGGTTAACTATGGCTACACCTTC
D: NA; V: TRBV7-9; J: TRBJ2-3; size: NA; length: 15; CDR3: CASSWERELTDTQYF; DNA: TGTGCCAGCAGCTGGGAAAGGGAACTCACAGATACGCAGTATTTT
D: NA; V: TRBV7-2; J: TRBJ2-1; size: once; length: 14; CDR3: CASSPRRDLDEQFF; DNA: TGTGCCAGCAGTCCCCGACGGGACCTCGATGAGCAGTTCTTT
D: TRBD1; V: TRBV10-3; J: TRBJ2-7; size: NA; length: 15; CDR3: CAISDSGQGSYEQYF; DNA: TGTGCCATCAGTGACTCGGGACAGGGAAGCTACGAGCAGTACTTC
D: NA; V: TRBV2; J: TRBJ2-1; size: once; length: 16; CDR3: CASSETGFSSYNEQFF; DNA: TGTGCCAGCAGCGAAACGGGGTTTAGCTCCTACAATGAGCAGTTCTTC
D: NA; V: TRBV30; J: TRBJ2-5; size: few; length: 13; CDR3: CAIDHRGGKTQYF; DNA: TGTGCCATTGATCACAGGGGCGGGAAGACCCAGTACTTC
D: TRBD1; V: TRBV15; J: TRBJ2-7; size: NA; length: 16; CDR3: CATSRDRRTGFYEQYF; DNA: TGTGCCACCAGCAGAGATCGGAGGACAGGGTTCTACGAGCAGTACTTC
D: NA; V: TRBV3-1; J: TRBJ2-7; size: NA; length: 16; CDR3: CASSQALVGYSYEQYF; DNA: TGTGCCAGCAGCCAAGCTCTTGTCGGTTACTCCTACGAGCAGTACTTC